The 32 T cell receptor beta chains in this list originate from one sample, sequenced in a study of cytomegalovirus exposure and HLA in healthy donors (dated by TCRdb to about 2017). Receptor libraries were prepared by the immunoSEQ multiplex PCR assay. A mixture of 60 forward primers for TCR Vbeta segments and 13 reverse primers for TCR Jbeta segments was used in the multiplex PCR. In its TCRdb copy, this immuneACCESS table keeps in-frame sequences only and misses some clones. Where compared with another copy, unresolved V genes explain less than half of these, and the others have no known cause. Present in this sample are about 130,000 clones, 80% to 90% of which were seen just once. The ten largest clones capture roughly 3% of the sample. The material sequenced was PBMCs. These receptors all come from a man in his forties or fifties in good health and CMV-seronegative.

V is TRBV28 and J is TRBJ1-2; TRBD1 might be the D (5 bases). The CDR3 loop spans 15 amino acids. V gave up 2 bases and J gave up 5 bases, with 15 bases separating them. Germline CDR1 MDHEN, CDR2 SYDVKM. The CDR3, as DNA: TGTGCCAGCAGTTTAAGAACAGGATTTTTATATGGCTACACCTTC. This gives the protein CASSLRTGFLYGYTF.

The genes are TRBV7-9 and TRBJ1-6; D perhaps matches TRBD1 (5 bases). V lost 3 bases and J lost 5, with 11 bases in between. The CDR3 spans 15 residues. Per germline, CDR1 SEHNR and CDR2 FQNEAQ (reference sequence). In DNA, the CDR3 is TGTGCCAGCAGCTTGGTCGGACATAATAATTCACCCCTCCACTTT. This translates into CASSLVGHNNSPLHF.

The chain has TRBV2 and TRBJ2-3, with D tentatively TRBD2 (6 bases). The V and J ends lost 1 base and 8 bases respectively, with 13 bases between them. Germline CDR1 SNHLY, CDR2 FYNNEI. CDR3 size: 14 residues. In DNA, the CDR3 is TGTGCCAGCAGTGAAGGTGTCCCGGAGGGTACGCAGTATTTT. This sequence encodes CASSEGVPEGTQYF.

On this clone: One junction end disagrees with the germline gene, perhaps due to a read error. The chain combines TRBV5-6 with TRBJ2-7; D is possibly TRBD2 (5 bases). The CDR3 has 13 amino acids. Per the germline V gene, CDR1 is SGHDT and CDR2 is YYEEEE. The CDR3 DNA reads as TGTGCCAGCAGCTTGTTGCGGACTTACGGGCAGTACTTC. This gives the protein CASSLLRTYGQYF.

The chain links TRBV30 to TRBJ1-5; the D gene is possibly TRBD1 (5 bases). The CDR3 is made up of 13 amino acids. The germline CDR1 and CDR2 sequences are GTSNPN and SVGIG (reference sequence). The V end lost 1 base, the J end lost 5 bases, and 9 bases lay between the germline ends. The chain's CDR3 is CAWSEGEDQPQHF. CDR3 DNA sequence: TGTGCCTGGAGTGAAGGGGAAGATCAGCCCCAGCATTTT.

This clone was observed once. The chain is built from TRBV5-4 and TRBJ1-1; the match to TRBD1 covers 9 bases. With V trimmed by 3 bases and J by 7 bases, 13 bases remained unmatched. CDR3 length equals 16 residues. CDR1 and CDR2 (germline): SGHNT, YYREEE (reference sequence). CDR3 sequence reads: CASSSPPGQGTVEAFF. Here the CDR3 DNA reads TGTGCCAGCAGCTCGCCACCGGGACAGGGAACGGTTGAAGCTTTCTTT. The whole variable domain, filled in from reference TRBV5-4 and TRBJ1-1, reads ETGVTQSPTHLIKTRGQQVTLRCSSQSGHNTVSWYQQALGQGPQFIFQYYREEENGRGNFPPRFSGLQFPNYSSELNVNALELDDSALYLCASSSPPGQGTVEAFFGQGTRLTVV.

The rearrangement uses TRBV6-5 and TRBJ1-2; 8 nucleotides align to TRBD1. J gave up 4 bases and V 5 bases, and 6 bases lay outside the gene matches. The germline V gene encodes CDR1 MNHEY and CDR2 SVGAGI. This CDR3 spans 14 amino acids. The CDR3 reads CASSQSTGGYGYTF. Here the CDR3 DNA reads TGTGCCAGCAGTCAGTCAACAGGGGGCTATGGCTACACCTTC.

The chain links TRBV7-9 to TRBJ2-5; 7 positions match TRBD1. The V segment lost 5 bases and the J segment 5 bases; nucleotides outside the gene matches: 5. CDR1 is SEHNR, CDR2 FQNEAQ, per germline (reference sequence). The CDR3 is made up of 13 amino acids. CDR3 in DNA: TGTGCCAGCAGCCTAACAGGGGTGGAGACCCAGTACTTC. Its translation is CASSLTGVETQYF.

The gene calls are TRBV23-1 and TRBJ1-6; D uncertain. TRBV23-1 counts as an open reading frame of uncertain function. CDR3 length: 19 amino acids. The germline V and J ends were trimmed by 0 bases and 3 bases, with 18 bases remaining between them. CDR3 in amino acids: CASSQSPTHDGGYNSPLHF. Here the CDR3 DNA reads TGCGCCAGCAGTCAATCGCCCACTCACGACGGCGGCTATAATTCACCCCTCCACTTT.

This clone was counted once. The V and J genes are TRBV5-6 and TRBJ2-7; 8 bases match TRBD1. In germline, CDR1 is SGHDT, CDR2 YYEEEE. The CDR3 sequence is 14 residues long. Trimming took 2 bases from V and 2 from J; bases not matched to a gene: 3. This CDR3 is CASSLGQGPYEQYF. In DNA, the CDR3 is TGTGCCAGCAGCTTAGGACAGGGCCCCTACGAGCAGTACTTC. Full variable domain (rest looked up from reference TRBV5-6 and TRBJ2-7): DAGVTQSPTHLIKTRGQQVTLRCSPKSGHDTVSWYQQALGQGPQFIFQYYEEEERQRGNFPDRFSGHQFPNYSSELNVNALLLGDSALYLCASSLGQGPYEQYFGPGTRLTVT.

The CDR3 loop is CASSRGGSGNQPQHF. CDR3 DNA sequence: TGCGCCAGCAGTAGGGGGGGCTCAGGCAATCAGCCCCAGCATTTT. J is TRBJ1-5 and V is TRBV4-1, with D possibly matching TRBD1 (6 bases). V gave up 6 bases and J gave up 2 bases, with 14 bases separating them. CDR3 size: 15 residues. Germline V lookup: CDR1 MGHRA, CDR2 YSYEKL.

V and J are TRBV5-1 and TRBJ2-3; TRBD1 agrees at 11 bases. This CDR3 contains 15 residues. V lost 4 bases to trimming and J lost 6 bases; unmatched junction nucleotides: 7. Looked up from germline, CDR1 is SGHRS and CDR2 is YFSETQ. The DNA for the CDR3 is TGCGCCAGCAGCCTACCGGACAGGGGGCAGGATACGCAGTATTTT. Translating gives CASSLPDRGQDTQYF.

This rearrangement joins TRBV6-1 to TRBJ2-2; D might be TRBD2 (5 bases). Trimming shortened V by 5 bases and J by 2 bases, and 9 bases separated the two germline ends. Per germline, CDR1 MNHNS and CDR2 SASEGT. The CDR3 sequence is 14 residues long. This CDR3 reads CASSLDYNTGELFF. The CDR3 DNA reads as TGTGCCAGCAGTTTAGACTATAACACCGGGGAGCTGTTTTTT.

The CDR3 loop is CASSITSGGAINTQYF. The DNA of the CDR3 is TGTGCCAGCAGCATTACTAGCGGGGGGGCCATAAATACGCAGTATTTT. The chain has TRBV7-9 and TRBJ2-3; 13 positions agree with TRBD2. The CDR3 has 16 residues. The germline CDR1 and CDR2 sequences are SEHNR and FQNEAQ (reference sequence). The J segment lost 7 bases and the V segment lost 5 bases, leaving 9 bases of the junction unmatched.

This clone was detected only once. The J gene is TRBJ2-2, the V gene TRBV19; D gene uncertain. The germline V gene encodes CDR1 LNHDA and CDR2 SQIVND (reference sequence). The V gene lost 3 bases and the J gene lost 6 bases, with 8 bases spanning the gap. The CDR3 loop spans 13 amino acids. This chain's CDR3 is CASSIRNPGELFF. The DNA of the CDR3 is TGTGCCAGTAGTATCAGGAATCCCGGGGAGCTGTTTTTT.

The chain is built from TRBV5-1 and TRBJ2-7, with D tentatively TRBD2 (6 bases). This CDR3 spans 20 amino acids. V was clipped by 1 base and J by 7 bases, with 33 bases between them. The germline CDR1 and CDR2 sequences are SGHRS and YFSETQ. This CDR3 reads CASSLYNLLRGSGEIGEQYF. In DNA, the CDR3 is TGCGCCAGCAGCTTGTATAATCTTTTAAGGGGTAGCGGAGAGATTGGGGAGCAGTACTTC.

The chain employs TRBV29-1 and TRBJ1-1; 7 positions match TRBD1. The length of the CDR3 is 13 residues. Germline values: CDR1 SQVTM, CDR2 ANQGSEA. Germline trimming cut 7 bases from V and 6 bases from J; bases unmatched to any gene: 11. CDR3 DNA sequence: TGCAGCGCTGTTGGACAGGCTAACTCTGAAGCTTTCTTT. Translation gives CSAVGQANSEAFF.

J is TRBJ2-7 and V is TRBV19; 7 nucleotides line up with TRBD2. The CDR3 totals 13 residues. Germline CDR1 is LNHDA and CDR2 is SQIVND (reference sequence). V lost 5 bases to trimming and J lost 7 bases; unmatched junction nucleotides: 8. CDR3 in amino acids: CASSPGGFGEQYF. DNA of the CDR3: TGTGCCAGTAGTCCCGGGGGGTTTGGTGAGCAGTACTTC.

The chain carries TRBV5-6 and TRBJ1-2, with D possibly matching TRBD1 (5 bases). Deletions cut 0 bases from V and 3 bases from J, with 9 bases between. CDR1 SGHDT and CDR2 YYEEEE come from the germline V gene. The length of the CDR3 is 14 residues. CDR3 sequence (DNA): TGTGCCAGCAGCTTGGGGGGCTTAGACTATGGCTACACCTTC. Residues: CASSLGGLDYGYTF. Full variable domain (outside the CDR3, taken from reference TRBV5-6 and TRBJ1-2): DAGVTQSPTHLIKTRGQQVTLRCSPKSGHDTVSWYQQALGQGPQFIFQYYEEEERQRGNFPDRFSGHQFPNYSSELNVNALLLGDSALYLCASSLGGLDYGYTFGSGTRLTVV.

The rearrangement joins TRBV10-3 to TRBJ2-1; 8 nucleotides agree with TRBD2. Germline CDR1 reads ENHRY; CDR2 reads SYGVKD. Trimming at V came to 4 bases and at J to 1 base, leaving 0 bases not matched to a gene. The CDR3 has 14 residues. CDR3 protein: CAISAGGSYNEQFF. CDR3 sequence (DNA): TGTGCCATCAGTGCGGGAGGGTCCTACAATGAGCAGTTCTTC.

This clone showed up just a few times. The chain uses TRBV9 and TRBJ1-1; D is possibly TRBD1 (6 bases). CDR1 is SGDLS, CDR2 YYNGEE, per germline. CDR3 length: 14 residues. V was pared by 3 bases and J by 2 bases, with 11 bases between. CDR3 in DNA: TGTGCCAGCAGCGAGGCAGGGGTTAACACTGAAGCTTTCTTT. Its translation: CASSEAGVNTEAFF.

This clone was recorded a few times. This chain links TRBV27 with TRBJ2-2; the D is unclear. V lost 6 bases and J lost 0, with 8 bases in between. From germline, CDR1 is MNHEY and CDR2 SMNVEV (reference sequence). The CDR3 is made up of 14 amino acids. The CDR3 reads CASRQRANTGELFF. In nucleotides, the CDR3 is TGTGCCAGCAGACAGAGAGCGAACACCGGGGAGCTGTTTTTT.

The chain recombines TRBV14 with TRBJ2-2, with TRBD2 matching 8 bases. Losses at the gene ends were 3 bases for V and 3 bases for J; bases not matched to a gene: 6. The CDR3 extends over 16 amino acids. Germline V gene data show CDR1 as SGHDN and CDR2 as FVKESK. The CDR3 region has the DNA TGTGCCAGCAGCCAGTATACTAGCGGTGACACCGGGGAGCTGTTTTTT. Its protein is CASSQYTSGDTGELFF.

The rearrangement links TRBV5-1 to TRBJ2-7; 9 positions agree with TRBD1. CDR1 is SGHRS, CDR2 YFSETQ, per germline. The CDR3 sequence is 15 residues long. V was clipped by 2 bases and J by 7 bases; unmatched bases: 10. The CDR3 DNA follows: TGCGCCAGCAGCTTTTATGGGGACAGGGTTCAAGAGCAGTACTTC. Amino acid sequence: CASSFYGDRVQEQYF.

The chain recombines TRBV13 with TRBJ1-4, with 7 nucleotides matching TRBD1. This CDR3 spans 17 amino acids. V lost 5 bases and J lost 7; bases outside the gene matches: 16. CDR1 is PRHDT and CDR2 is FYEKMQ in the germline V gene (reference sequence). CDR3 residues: CASSKGTPLTGIEKLFF. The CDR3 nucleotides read TGTGCCAGCAGCAAAGGGACGCCCTTGACAGGGATTGAAAAACTGTTTTTT.

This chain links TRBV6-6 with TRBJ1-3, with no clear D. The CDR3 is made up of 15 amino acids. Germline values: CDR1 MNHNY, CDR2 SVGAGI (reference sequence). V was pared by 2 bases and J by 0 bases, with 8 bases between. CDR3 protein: CASSYAPTSGNTIYF. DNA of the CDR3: TGTGCCAGCAGTTACGCGCCTACCTCTGGAAACACCATATATTTT.

The CDR3 nucleotides are TGTGCCAGCTCACCAACCAATGGACAGGGGTTTTATTCACCCCTCCACTTT. The encoded protein is CASSPTNGQGFYSPLHF. This chain connects TRBV18 to TRBJ1-6; TRBD1 aligns across 9 bases. This CDR3 contains 17 residues. J was trimmed by 8 bases and V by 2 bases; bases with no gene match: 10. Germline V gene sequence: CDR1 KGHSH, CDR2 LQKENI. Full variable domain (remainder filled in from reference TRBV18 and TRBJ1-6): NAGVMQNPRHLVRRRGQEARLRCSPMKGHSHVYWYRQLPEEGLKFMVYLQKENIIDESGMPKERFSAEFPKEGPSILRIQQVVRGDSAAYFCASSPTNGQGFYSPLHFGNGTRLTVT.

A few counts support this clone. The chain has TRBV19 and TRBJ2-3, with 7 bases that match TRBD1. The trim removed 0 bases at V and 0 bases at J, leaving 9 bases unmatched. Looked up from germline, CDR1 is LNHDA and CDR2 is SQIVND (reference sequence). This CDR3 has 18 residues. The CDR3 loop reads CASSIDLLGGPSTDTQYF. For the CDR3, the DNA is TGTGCCAGTAGTATAGATCTTTTAGGGGGCCCGAGCACAGATACGCAGTATTTT.

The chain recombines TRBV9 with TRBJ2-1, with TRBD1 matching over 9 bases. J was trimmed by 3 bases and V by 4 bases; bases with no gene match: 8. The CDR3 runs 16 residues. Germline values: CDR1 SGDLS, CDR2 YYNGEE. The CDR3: CASSPKGTGFYNEQFF. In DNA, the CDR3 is TGTGCCAGCAGCCCGAAAGGGACAGGGTTCTACAATGAGCAGTTCTTC.

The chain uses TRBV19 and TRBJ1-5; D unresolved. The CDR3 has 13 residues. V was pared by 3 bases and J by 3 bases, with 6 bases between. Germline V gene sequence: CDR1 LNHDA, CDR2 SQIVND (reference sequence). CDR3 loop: CASSIRFNQPQHF. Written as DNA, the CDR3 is TGTGCCAGTAGTATCAGGTTCAATCAGCCCCAGCATTTT.

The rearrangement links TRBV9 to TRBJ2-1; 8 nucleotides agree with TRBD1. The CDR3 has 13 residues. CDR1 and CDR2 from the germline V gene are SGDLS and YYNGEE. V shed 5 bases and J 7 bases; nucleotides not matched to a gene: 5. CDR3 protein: CASSQGARNEQFF. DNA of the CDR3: TGTGCCAGCAGTCAGGGGGCTCGAAATGAGCAGTTCTTC.

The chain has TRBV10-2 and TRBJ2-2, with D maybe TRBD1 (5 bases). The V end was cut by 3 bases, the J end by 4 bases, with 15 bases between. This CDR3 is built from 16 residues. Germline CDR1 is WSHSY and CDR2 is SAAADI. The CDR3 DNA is TGCGCCAGCAGTGATGTGGTAGGGGTCGGCACCGGGGAGCTGTTTTTT. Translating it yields CASSDVVGVGTGELFF.